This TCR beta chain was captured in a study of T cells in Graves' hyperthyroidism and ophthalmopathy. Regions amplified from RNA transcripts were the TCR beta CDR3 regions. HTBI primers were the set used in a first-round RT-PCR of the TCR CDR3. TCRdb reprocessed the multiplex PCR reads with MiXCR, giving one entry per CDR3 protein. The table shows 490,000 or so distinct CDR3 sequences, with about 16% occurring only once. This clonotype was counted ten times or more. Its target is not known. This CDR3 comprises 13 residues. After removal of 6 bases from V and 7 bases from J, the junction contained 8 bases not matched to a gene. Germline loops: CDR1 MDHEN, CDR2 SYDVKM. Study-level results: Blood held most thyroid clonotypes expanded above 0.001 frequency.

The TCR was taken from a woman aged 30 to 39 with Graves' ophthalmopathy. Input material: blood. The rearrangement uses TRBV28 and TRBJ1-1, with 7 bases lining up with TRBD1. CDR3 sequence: CASRRGTASEAFF. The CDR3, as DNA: TGTGCCAGCAGACGGGGGACAGCCAGTGAAGCTTTCTTT.